This T cell receptor (beta chain) was documented in a study of blood T cells in healthy people across ages. Details on this clonotype: Its antigen is not identified.

A second PCR of about 7 to 12 cycles used a sample-barcoded 5' primer and a J-beta primer mix. Individual samples furnished no less than 3 million CDR3-containing paired-end reads apiece. Each CDR3 protein gets one entry after TCRdb re-called the 5' RACE reads with MiXCR. The sample consists of about 690,000 distinct CDR3 sequences, about 43% of them appearing once. The study's findings and limits: Getting older went along with TCR beta diversity per million T cells dropping roughly linearly. Using unsorted PBMCs precluded a conclusive naive versus antigen-experienced comparison.

Trimming left V 2 bases short and J 1 base short, with 13 bases between. The CDR3 extends over 15 amino acids. CDR1 SGHRS and CDR2 YFSETQ come from the germline V gene. Per sample, at least 6 micrograms of total RNA were extracted. What was sequenced was blood. This sequence was found in a man older than 75 in good health. This chain connects TRBV5-1 to TRBJ2-7, with a tentative D call TRBD1 (5 bases). The DNA for the CDR3 is TGCGCCAGCAGCTTTAGTTGGCAGGGTTCCTACGAGCAGTACTTC. This gives the protein CASSFSWQGSYEQYF. Supplemented by reference TRBV5-1 and TRBJ2-7, the full variable domain reads KAGVTQTPRYLIKTRGQQVTLSCSPISGHRSVSWYQQTPGQGLQFLFEYFSETQRNKGNFPGRFSGRQFSNSRSEMNVSTLELGDSALYLCASSFSWQGSYEQYFGPGTRLTVT.